This T cell receptor (beta chain) was identified in a study of blood T cell repertoires in COVID-19. This clone turned up a few times. For recovered donors of Cohort 3, there were two negative PCRs, clearance, or symptom resolution. Sequenced by immunoSEQ multiplex PCR; TCRdb stores in-frame clones only, minus some. The table includes approximately 400,000 clones, 75% to 90% detected once. CDR1 and CDR2 (germline): SGHVS, FNYEAQ. Trimming shortened V by 1 base and J by 0 bases, and 10 bases separated the two germline ends. The CDR3 covers 16 residues. Material: PBMCs or T cells enriched from blood (not recorded which). The rearrangement joins TRBV7-6 to TRBJ1-5; no reliable D call. The sequence was obtained from a woman between 45 and 65 years old who had recovered from COVID-19. The CDR3 protein is CASSLGAFSSNQPQHF. For the CDR3, the DNA is TGTGCCAGCAGCTTAGGCGCGTTCTCTAGCAATCAGCCCCAGCATTTT.